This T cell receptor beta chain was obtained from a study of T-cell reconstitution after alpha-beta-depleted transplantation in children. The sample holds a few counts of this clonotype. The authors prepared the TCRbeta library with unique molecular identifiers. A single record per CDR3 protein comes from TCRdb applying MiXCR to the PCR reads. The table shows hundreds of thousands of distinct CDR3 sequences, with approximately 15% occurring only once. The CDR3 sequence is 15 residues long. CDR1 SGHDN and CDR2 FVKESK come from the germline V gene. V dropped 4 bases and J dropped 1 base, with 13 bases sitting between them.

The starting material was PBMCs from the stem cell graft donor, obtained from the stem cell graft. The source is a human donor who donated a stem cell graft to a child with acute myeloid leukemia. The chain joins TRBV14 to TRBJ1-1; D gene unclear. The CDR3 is CASSPRISWNTEAFF. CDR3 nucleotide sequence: TGTGCCAGCAGCCCTCGTATAAGCTGGAACACTGAAGCTTTCTTT.